This is a list of T cell receptor beta chains from one sample in a study of cytomegalovirus exposure and HLA in healthy donors. Clones were sequenced by immunoSEQ multiplex PCR, and TCRdb holds only the in-frame ones, with some missing. The sample has about 200,000 clones; more than 65% are singletons. The sequencing input was PBMCs. Receptor source: a girl aged 5-17 years in good health and CMV-seropositive. CDR3s include the opening cysteine and the closing phenylalanine or tryptophan. D genes are given only for firm matches. Not every row has a clone size; where given, it reads once, few, many or a size class.

D	size	V	J	DNA	CDR3
-	-	TRBV6-5	TRBJ2-7	TGTGCCAGCAGCACCGGGTTCTACGAGCAGTACTTC	CASSTGFYEQYF
TRBD1	few	TRBV7-8	TRBJ1-5	TGTGCCAGCAGCTTAGACTCCGGGACAGGGGCAACTCAGCCCCAGCATTTT	CASSLDSGTGATQPQHF
TRBD1	-	TRBV5-5	TRBJ1-2	TGTGCCAGCAGCTCGCAGGGGGCTGGGGGGTATGGCTACACCTTC	CASSSQGAGGYGYTF
TRBD1	-	TRBV7-2	TRBJ1-5	TGTGCCAGCAGCAACCGACAGGGTCAGCCCCAGCATTTT	CASSNRQGQPQHF
TRBD1	-	TRBV11-2	TRBJ2-2	TGTGCCAGCAGTTTTACAGGGACAGGGAACACCGGGGAGCTGTTTTTT	CASSFTGTGNTGELFF
TRBD1	-	TRBV4-3	TRBJ1-2	TGCGCCAGCAGCCAAGCAGACAGGGGGGACTATGGCTACACCTTC	CASSQADRGDYGYTF
TRBD1	-	TRBV5-1	TRBJ2-5	TGCGCCAGCAGCCCAGGACAGGGTTTAGAGACCCAGTACTTC	CASSPGQGLETQYF
TRBD1	once	TRBV7-2	TRBJ1-1	TGTGCCAGCAGCCCCTGGACAGGGAACACTGAAGCTTTCTTT	CASSPWTGNTEAFF
-	-	TRBV29-1	TRBJ1-2	TGCAGCGTTCTCCCAGGGAATGATGGCTACACCTTC	CSVLPGNDGYTF
-	few	TRBV19	TRBJ1-2	TGTGCCAGTACCAAAGGGGCAGGAACCTTCTATGGCTACACCTTC	CASTKGAGTFYGYTF
-	-	TRBV6-1	TRBJ2-2	TGTGCCAGCAGTGAGGGGCTGGACACCGGGGAGCTGTTTTTT	CASSEGLDTGELFF
TRBD1	few	TRBV18	TRBJ1-1	TGTGCCAGCTCACGGGACAGAGCTCGGCGGGGTTCTGAAGCTTTCTTT	CASSRDRARRGSEAFF
TRBD1	-	TRBV4-3	TRBJ1-1	TGCGCCAGCAGCCAAGATACGGGCAGGGGGCTTACTGAAGCTTTCTTT	CASSQDTGRGLTEAFF
TRBD1	-	TRBV6-1	TRBJ1-4	TGTGCCAGCAGTGAAAGGGGGCAGGGACGGACTGAAAAACTGTTTTTT	CASSERGQGRTEKLFF
-	-	TRBV11-2	TRBJ1-4	TGTGCCAGCAGCAATACAGGGAGGGGTTCGGGACTGTTTTTT	CASSNTGRGSGLFF
-	-	TRBV2	TRBJ1-1	TGTGCCAGCAGGGCGGGAATGAACACTGAAGCTTTCTTT	CASRAGMNTEAFF
-	-	TRBV29-1	TRBJ1-3	TGCAGCGTTCGCCAGGACTTCTCTGGAAACACCATATATTTT	CSVRQDFSGNTIYF
-	-	TRBV27	TRBJ2-3	TGTGCCAGCAGTCTCCGGGGTTCAACAGATACGCAGTATTTT	CASSLRGSTDTQYF
-	once	TRBV10-3	TRBJ1-2	TGTGCCATCAGTGCGCAGGGAAATGGCTACACCTTC	CAISAQGNGYTF
-	-	TRBV19	TRBJ1-2	TGTGCCAGTAGGGGGACTAAAAAAAGTGGCTACACCTTC	CASRGTKKSGYTF
TRBD2	-	TRBV6-6	TRBJ2-2	TGTGCCAGCAGTGGAAGCGGGGGCGTGAACACCGGGGAGCTGTTTTTT	CASSGSGGVNTGELFF
TRBD2	-	TRBV4-3	TRBJ2-1	TGCGCCAGCAGCCAAGCCCTATTGAGCGGGGGGGCGAATGAGCAGTTCTTC	CASSQALLSGGANEQFF
TRBD1	-	TRBV11-3	TRBJ1-3	TGTGCCAGCAGCCTGACAGGGAGCGGAAACACCATATATTTT	CASSLTGSGNTIYF
TRBD1	-	TRBV5-4	TRBJ2-1	TGTGCCAGCAGCTTGGGGGGGACAGGGCTATACAATGAGCAGTTCTTC	CASSLGGTGLYNEQFF
-	few	TRBV15	TRBJ1-2	TGTGCCACCAGCAGAGATTCTTCCCAAGGAGGCTATGGCTACACCTTC	CATSRDSSQGGYGYTF
TRBD1	few	TRBV7-9	TRBJ1-6	TGTTCCAGCAGCCACTCCACCGGGACAGGGGTCCAATCACCCCTCCACTTT	CSSSHSTGTGVQSPLHF
TRBD1	-	TRBV5-4	TRBJ1-6	TGTGCCAGCAGCGGACAGGGGGTCGGTTCACCCCTCCACTTT	CASSGQGVGSPLHF
-	-	TRBV15	TRBJ2-7	TGTGCCACCAGCATAAACTCGATGAGGAGCTCCTACGAGCAGTACTTC	CATSINSMRSSYEQYF
TRBD1	-	TRBV9	TRBJ1-4	TGTGCCAGCAGCGAACAGGGGAATACTAATGAAAAACTGTTTTTT	CASSEQGNTNEKLFF
-	-	TRBV7-2	TRBJ2-1	TGTGCCAGCAGCCCGACAGGAGGAGATCCGGATGAGCAGTTCTTC	CASSPTGGDPDEQFF
-	-	TRBV19	TRBJ1-2	TGTGCCAGTAGTCTACTCCCTTACTATGGCTACACCTTC	CASSLLPYYGYTF
TRBD2	few	TRBV5-4	TRBJ2-7	TGTGCCAGCAGCTTGGTCGGATGGGTTAGCGGGGGGGCCTCCGAGCAGTACTTC	CASSLVGWVSGGASEQYF
-	few	TRBV11-3	TRBJ1-6	TGTGCCAGCAGCTTTGGGGAGAGCTCCTATAATTCACCCCTCCACTTT	CASSFGESSYNSPLHF
-	-	TRBV11-3	TRBJ1-1	TGTGCCAGCAGCTTAGAGGGAGCCTTGATGAACACTGAAGCTTTCTTT	CASSLEGALMNTEAFF
-	-	TRBV7-2	TRBJ2-7	TGTGCCAGCAGCTCCCGTCTGGCCTCCTACGAGCAGTACTTC	CASSSRLASYEQYF
-	-	TRBV11-2	TRBJ2-5	TGTGCCAGCAGCCCTGCCCGGGAGACCCAGTACTTC	CASSPARETQYF
TRBD1	once	TRBV9	TRBJ2-1	TGTGCCAGCAGCCCGACGACAGGGCTCAATGTCTATGAGCAGTTCTTC	CASSPTTGLNVYEQFF
TRBD2	-	TRBV2	TRBJ2-3	TGTGCCAGCAGACAACGGACTAGCGGGGGCACAGATACGCAGTATTTT	CASRQRTSGGTDTQYF
-	-	TRBV6-4	TRBJ2-3	TGTGCCAGCAGTGACTTCGGACAGAGCACAGATACGCAGTATTTT	CASSDFGQSTDTQYF
TRBD1	-	TRBV6-5	TRBJ1-5	TGTGCCAGCAGTTTAACAGACAGGGATGGACCCCAGCATTTT	CASSLTDRDGPQHF
-	-	TRBV5-6	TRBJ1-2	TGTGCCAGCAGCCCCCAGACAGAGCCCTATGGCTACACCTTC	CASSPQTEPYGYTF
TRBD1	-	TRBV29-1	TRBJ1-2	TGCAGCGCAGAGGGACAGTCTTATGGCTACACCTTC	CSAEGQSYGYTF
TRBD2	-	TRBV9	TRBJ2-1	TGTGCCAGCAGCCTTACACAACTGCCGGGAGGGAATGAGCAGTTCTTC	CASSLTQLPGGNEQFF
TRBD1	-	TRBV18	TRBJ2-7	TGTGCCAGCCTTACGGGACAGTCTCCCTCCTACGAGCAGTACTTC	CASLTGQSPSYEQYF
-	-	TRBV27	TRBJ2-6	TGTGCCAGCAGTTTGGACTTGCGGGCCTCTGGGGCCAACGTCCTGACTTTC	CASSLDLRASGANVLTF
TRBD2	-	TRBV9	TRBJ2-3	TGTGCCAGCAGCGTAGGTCCTAGCGGGGTGTCCACAGATACGCAGTATTTT	CASSVGPSGVSTDTQYF
TRBD1	-	TRBV10-3	TRBJ2-5	TGTGCCATCAGTGAGTTGGACAGGGGGCAAGAGACCCAGTACTTC	CAISELDRGQETQYF
TRBD1	-	TRBV6-5	TRBJ1-2	TGTGCCAGCAGTTCTCGGACAGGGTACGGCTACACCTTC	CASSSRTGYGYTF
TRBD1	-	TRBV5-8	TRBJ1-5	TGTGCCAGCAGCGGAGGGACAGGGATGGGCAATCAGCCCCAGCATTTT	CASSGGTGMGNQPQHF
-	-	TRBV4-1	TRBJ1-5	TGCGCCAGCAGCCAAGCCGGACAGCCTAATCAGCCCCAGCATTTT	CASSQAGQPNQPQHF
-	-	TRBV10-2	TRBJ1-1	TGCGCCAGCAGTGAAACTAATCCCGCGGAAAACACTGAAGCTTTCTTT	CASSETNPAENTEAFF
TRBD2	few	TRBV7-2	TRBJ2-5	TGTGCCAGCAGCTTAGTATACGGGGGGGAGACCCAGTACTTC	CASSLVYGGETQYF
TRBD1	-	TRBV7-6	TRBJ1-6	TGTGCCAGCAGCTTAGGGAGGACAGGGGTTGGCTCACCCCTCCACTTT	CASSLGRTGVGSPLHF
-	-	TRBV27	TRBJ2-5	TGTGCCAGCAGTTCCCCGGGGGAGTGGGTAGAGACCCAGTACTTC	CASSSPGEWVETQYF